This T cell receptor (beta chain) comes out of a study of identical twins (TCRdb year 2016). Regarding the research as a whole: To test whether fetal clonotypes persist, this study deep-sequenced TCR alpha and beta repertoires from monozygotic twins, from unrelated adults of various ages, and from cord blood. To rule out contamination, the twin experiments were replicated at different times with different library preparation protocols. What the research found in general, with its limitations: Fewer insertions were carried by abundant cord blood beta clonotypes; a weaker similar trend was observed in young adult naive repertoires, while no such trend was observed in memory repertoires. Invariant T cells such as MAIT and iNKT could partly confound zero-insertion analyses, though diverse VJ usage argued against this for most clonotypes. In beta out-of-frame sequences, excess twin sharing was weaker, because having fewer shared sequences lowered the signal-to-noise ratio. Compared with coincidental sharing between unrelated individuals, out-of-frame TCR alpha sequences shared between twins had an excess of sequences with low generation probability. Because the same donors could not be followed over many years, the conclusions relied on cross-sectional statistical analysis. Recombination models systematically underestimated out-of-frame TCR alpha sharing in monozygotic twins but agreed with sharing between unrelated individuals.

This clonotype has ten or more counts. The clone's antigen remains unknown. No much larger clone exists at a distance of one base, and base qualities are not known. V lost 8 bases and J lost 7 bases; the stretch between them is 18 bases long. Including the terminal cysteine and phenylalanine, the CDR3 comprises 15 residues. The CDR3 DNA has 45 bases and is translated from base 1. Per the germline V gene, MDHEN is the CDR1 and SYDVKM is the CDR2. The method behind the library was 5' RACE. TCRdb shows the sequencer as Illumina HiSeq 2000. A universal primer binding site was added through template switching, and the final cDNA carried a unique molecular identifier so that TCR cDNA molecules could be counted accurately. Specific primers in the conserved constant-segment region were used to synthesize first-strand cDNA for TCR alpha and beta chains. To control for contamination, every cDNA library was double barcoded, receiving both a SMART-Mk sample barcode and Illumina barcodes. TruSeq adapter sequences along with Illumina sample barcodes were introduced in two successive PCR steps. TCR alpha and beta cDNA libraries were sequenced on the Illumina HiSeq platform with custom primers. Per the source publication's procedure: MiGEC processed the raw reads to extract unique molecular identifiers, while MiXCR was used to determine the CDR3 positions. Recombination models were inferred per individual with the repgenHMM and IGoR tools using an EM algorithm. The tcR package in R was used for shared clonotype analysis, with sharing normalized by the product of cloneset sizes. To study raw recombination without the effects of thymic and clonal selection, out-of-frame nonproductive sequences were analyzed. TCRdb reanalyzed the raw reads on its own, using fastp at Q25 for trimming and MiXCR for clone calling, and kept in-frame beta chains. Every entry covers one CDR3 protein and lists the most common genes and DNA from its rows. These V and J calls originate from TCRdb's pipeline instead of the authors' own analysis. Within this sample are around 570,000 distinct CDR3 sequences, with nearly 10% of them counted one time only. The ten largest clonotypes hold around 3% of the sample.

Only healthy Caucasian donors were included. The twin cohort consisted of three pairs of female monozygotic twins, all aged 18 to 29 years. Peripheral blood mononuclear cells were the source from which RNA for the TCR libraries was isolated. This sample was shared with a second study, whose subject was yellow fever vaccine responses in identical twins. From that second study: According to the authors, in identical twins the way T cells responded to vaccination appeared partly convergent and partly personalized. In identical twins, the study followed T cell clones that responded to the vaccine with precision.

The sequencing input was PBMCs. Recombination linked TRBV28 to TRBJ1-6; there is no confident call for the D gene. This TCR was sampled from a woman younger than 30 in good health. The DNA sequence is as follows: TGTGCCAGCGTCGCACAGCCCGCGAACAATTCACCCCTCCACTTT. Protein translation: CASVAQPANNSPLHF.